The 13 T cell receptor beta chains below come from one sample, sequenced in a study of blood T cell repertoires in COVID-19 (dated by TCRdb to the early 2020s). Libraries were built with the immunoSEQ multiplex PCR assay. TCRdb obtained this table from immuneACCESS and retained in-frame rearrangements with V and J assigned. These tables miss some clones; where compared with another copy, unresolved V genes account for less than half of the shortfall, and the remainder is unexplained. Within this sample are 110,000 to 150,000 clones, with around 73% of them counted one time only. In total, the top ten clones hold 6% of the sample. Sample: PBMCs or T cells enriched from blood (not recorded which). The receptors originated from a woman aged 50 to 60 who had recovered from COVID-19.

This clone was recorded a few times. The chain uses TRBV2 and TRBJ1-1; TRBD1 agrees at 9 bases. CDR1 and CDR2 from the germline V gene are SNHLY and FYNNEI. The V and J ends lost 0 bases and 6 bases, in that order; junction bases with no gene match: 5. The CDR3 has 15 residues. CDR3 in DNA: TGTGCCAGCAGTGAAGCGGAGACAGGGGGAGCTGAAGCTTTCTTT. It is translated as CASSEAETGGAEAFF.

This sequence joins TRBV5-1 and TRBJ2-1; TRBD2 aligns across 9 bases. V lost 2 bases, J lost 9 bases, and 9 bases stayed unmatched. The CDR3 length is 15 residues. CDR1 is SGHRS, CDR2 YFSETQ, per germline. CDR3: CASSFGLAYGVEQFF. Written as DNA, the CDR3 is TGCGCCAGCAGCTTCGGACTAGCGTATGGCGTTGAGCAGTTCTTC.

The rearrangement links TRBV5-5 to TRBJ1-5; TRBD1 matches 9 bases. The CDR3 totals 17 residues. The germline V gene encodes CDR1 SGHKS and CDR2 YYEKEE (reference sequence). The trim removed 5 bases at V and 0 bases at J, leaving 9 bases unmatched. The DNA for the CDR3 is TGTGCCAGCAGATCCGGGGGACAGGGCTATAGCAATCAGCCCCAGCATTTT. Translated, it gives CASRSGGQGYSNQPQHF.

This clone came up a few times. This rearrangement joins TRBV21-1 to TRBJ1-3. TRBV21-1 is a documented pseudogene. The CDR3 consists of 16 residues. CDR3 bases: TGTGCCAGCAGCAAAGGCGAGGGAGGGGCCGGGGCCACCATATATTTT. Its translation: CASSKGEGGAGATIYF.

This rearrangement joins TRBV7-3 to TRBJ1-3; D not resolved. V was trimmed by 3 bases and J by 2 bases, leaving 5 bases between them. CDR3 length: 13 amino acids. Germline V lookup: CDR1 SGHTA, CDR2 FQGTGA. The CDR3 DNA is TGTGCCAGCAGCTTTGCGACTGGAAACACCATATATTTT. This codes for CASSFATGNTIYF.

This chain joins TRBV9 and TRBJ2-3; no clear D gene. Trimming cost V 2 bases and J 5 bases, with 3 bases left between them. The CDR3 runs 11 residues. The germline V gene has CDR1 SGDLS and CDR2 YYNGEE. In DNA form, the CDR3 reads TGTGCCAGCAGCGTGAGAGATACGCAGTATTTT. Translated, it gives CASSVRDTQYF.

This clone was seen a few times. The CDR3 loop is CASSTRRGANYGYTF. The CDR3 DNA is TGTGCCAGCAGTACCCGACGGGGGGCGAACTATGGCTACACCTTC. J is TRBJ1-2 and V is TRBV6-6; the D gene is possibly TRBD1 (6 bases). Germline CDR1 MNHNY, CDR2 SVGAGI (reference sequence). V was pared by 5 bases and J by 2 bases, with 15 bases between. This CDR3 is built from 15 residues.

The chain joins TRBV12-5 to TRBJ1-4; the match to TRBD1 covers 7 bases. The V gene end was trimmed by 6 bases and the J gene end by 7 bases; junction bases not matched to a gene: 11. CDR1 and CDR2 from the germline V gene are LGHNT and FRNRAP. The CDR3 length is 15 residues. The DNA of the CDR3 is TGTGCTAGTGGCCGCAAGGGGGCCGTAGGTGAAAAACTGTTTTTT. This translates into CASGRKGAVGEKLFF.

J is TRBJ1-2 and V is TRBV7-2, with 8 bases that match TRBD1. The germline CDR1 and CDR2 sequences are SGHTA and FQGNSA. The CDR3 length is 16 residues. V trimming: 4 bases; J trimming: 4 bases; junction bases outside the gene matches: 11. CDR3 sequence reads: CASSSGQGHAIYGYTF. For the CDR3, the DNA is TGTGCCAGCAGCTCTGGACAGGGCCACGCTATCTATGGCTACACCTTC.

CDR3 coding DNA: TGTGCCAGCAGCAATACAGGTACTCATAGCAATCAGCCCCAGCATTTT. Translation gives CASSNTGTHSNQPQHF. The V and J genes are TRBV3-1 (or the pseudogene TRBV3-2) and TRBJ1-5; D is perhaps TRBD1 (5 bases). CDR1 is LGHDT, CDR2 YNNKEL, per germline (reference sequence). The length of the CDR3 is 16 residues. Trimming pared 5 bases from V and 0 bases from J, leaving 14 bases between.

For this clone: Since a much larger clone is just one base distant, this may be a read error. The chain couples TRBV28 to TRBJ2-2; TRBD1 is a possible D gene (6 bases). The ends were cut back, 10 bases at V and 8 bases at J, with 20 bases in the middle. This CDR3 comprises 14 residues. Per germline, CDR1 MDHEN and CDR2 SYDVKM. This CDR3 reads CATSPARGGGELFF. The CDR3 bases are TGTGCCACCTCTCCGGCCAGGGGCGGGGGGGAGCTGTTTTTT.

The chain uses TRBV15 and TRBJ1-6; D call uncertain. The CDR3 length is 13 residues. CDR1 is LNHNV, CDR2 YYDKDF, per germline (reference sequence). V gave up 8 bases and J gave up 7 bases, with 12 bases separating them. Here the CDR3 reads CATSPRTNSPLHF. CDR3 nucleotides: TGTGCCACCTCCCCCCGAACAAATTCACCCCTCCACTTT.

J is TRBJ2-1 and V is TRBV29-1, with D tentatively TRBD1 (6 bases). Germline-derived CDR1 and CDR2 are SQVTM and ANQGSEA. Between the trimmed V and J ends, which lost 6 bases and 7 bases, there was a span of 16 bases. The CDR3 sequence is 13 residues long. As DNA, the CDR3 is TGCAGCGTCCTACCCGGGACAACGAATGAGCAGTTCTTC. It yields the protein CSVLPGTTNEQFF.